The 5 T cell receptor beta chains given below trace back to one sample, sequenced in a study of T-cell memory formation after mild COVID-19. TCRdb re-analysed the 5' RACE reads in MiXCR, keeping a single row per CDR3 protein. The sample includes more than 250,000 distinct CDR3 sequences, 16% of them seen just once. The sequencing input was PBMCs or a T cell subset sorted from them (not recorded which). All receptors come from a man between 18 and 29 years old who had mild COVID-19 (a few samples of this study predate the infection). Cell type and time point are not known.

The table lists this clonotype with a few counts. The V gene is TRBV5-6, the J gene TRBJ1-1; D is undetermined. Germline values: CDR1 SGHDT, CDR2 YYEEEE. The CDR3 has 13 amino acids. V lost 0 bases and J 6 bases, leaving 9 bases between the germline ends. The CDR3 region is CASSLDRLAEAFF. The CDR3 region has the DNA TGTGCCAGCAGCTTGGATAGGTTAGCTGAAGCTTTCTTT.

The chain combines TRBV7-9 with TRBJ2-7, with D perhaps assigned TRBD1 or TRBD2 (6 bases each). The CDR3 runs to 11 residues. V shed 8 bases and J shed 4 bases, with 9 bases lying between them. CDR1 is SEHNR and CDR2 is FQNEAQ in the germline V gene (reference sequence). CDR3 loop: CASGGPYEQYV. CDR3 sequence (DNA): TGTGCCAGCGGGGGGCCGTACGAGCAGTACGTC.

This clonotype was counted only a few times. V gene TRBV6-2 or TRBV6-3 combines with J gene TRBJ1-2; no definite D call. Germline lookup yields CDR1 MNHEY and CDR2 SVGEGT. V was pared by 5 bases and J by 7 bases, with 17 bases between. The CDR3 contains 14 residues. CDR3 sequence: CASSDPDYAPGYTF. In nucleotides, the CDR3 is TGTGCCAGCAGTGATCCCGACTATGCCCCTGGCTACACCTTC.

This clonotype was counted at least ten times. The chain uses TRBV4-2 and TRBJ2-4; TRBD1 or TRBD2 may be the D gene (6 bases each). There are 14 residues in the CDR3. V was pared by 0 bases and J by 4 bases, with 7 bases between. Looked up from germline, CDR1 is LGHNA and CDR2 is YNFKEQ. The CDR3 DNA reads TGTGCCAGCAGCCAAGAAGGGGGGAAAAACATTCAGTACTTC. Amino acid sequence: CASSQEGGKNIQYF.

The rearrangement uses TRBV29-1 and TRBJ2-1; possibly TRBD1 for D (5 bases). The germline V gene encodes CDR1 SQVTM and CDR2 ANQGSEA. The V and J ends lost 6 bases and 4 bases respectively, with 13 bases between them. The CDR3 spans 13 residues. CDR3 coding DNA: TGCAGCGTAGGTAGGGGCGTGTACAATGAGCAGTTCTTC. This sequence encodes CSVGRGVYNEQFF.